This T cell receptor beta chain was sequenced for a study of human T cells and chemical hapten exposure. The V end was cut by 6 bases, the J end by 7 bases, with 9 bases between. The CDR3 is 11 amino acids. CDR1 is SEHNR and CDR2 is FQNEAQ in the germline V gene (reference sequence). MiXCR was run by TCRdb on the RACE reads, yielding one entry per CDR3 protein. There are 380,000 or so distinct CDR3 sequences in the sample; 4.5% to 7% occur only once, and around 8.8% lies in the top ten. This sample's time point: pre-sensitization, week 0. Treatment given: therapeutic diphenylcyclopropenone sensitization with weekly scalp DPC. At least ten counts were recorded for this clonotype.

Source: whole blood, taken in connection with sensitization to the hapten diphenylcyclopropenone (DPC). This rearrangement joins TRBV7-9 to TRBJ1-1; D perhaps matches TRBD1 (6 bases). The TCR comes from a woman younger than 30 with alopecia areata. Some clones in this sample may be carry-over from other donors' samples. The CDR3 spells CASRKGDEAFF. CDR3 sequence (DNA): TGTGCCAGCAGAAAGGGGGATGAAGCTTTCTTT.